What follows are 30 T cell receptor beta chains derived from one specimen sequenced in a study of molecular identifiers for immune sequencing clone quantification. TCRdb called the PCR reads again in MiXCR, with one record for every CDR3 protein. The table records fewer than 350,000 distinct CDR3 sequences, roughly a quarter of them present only once. Sequenced sample: naive CD8+ T cells from blood, with Jurkat cell RNA spiked in. Subset here: FACS-sorted CD8+CD4-CCR7+CD45RA+ naive T cells. These TCRs come from a human donor in good health. Some libraries in this study had Jurkat cell RNA spiked in.

This clonotype was observed at least ten times. The chain links TRBV6-6 to TRBJ2-7; D is possibly TRBD2 (5 bases). This CDR3 spans 15 amino acids. Germline V gene lookup returns CDR1 MNHNY and CDR2 SVGAGI (reference sequence). The V and J ends lost 0 bases and 6 bases respectively, with 15 bases between them. CDR3 sequence reads: CASSYSPGYGAEQYF. The CDR3 DNA reads TGTGCCAGCAGTTACTCGCCGGGGTATGGAGCCGAGCAGTACTTC.

This clonotype was seen many times. The chain joins TRBV12-3 or TRBV12-4 to TRBJ2-3; no definite D call. Trimming removed 5 bases from V and 1 base from J, with 13 bases in between. The CDR3 is 15 amino acids. The CDR3 DNA reads as TGTGCCAGCAGTCCCGGTCAATGGGGCACAGATACGCAGTATTTT. Encoded protein: CASSPGQWGTDTQYF.

This clonotype came up many times. The chain joins TRBV5-6 to TRBJ2-3, with D possibly matching TRBD2 (6 bases). The V gene lost 0 bases and the J gene lost 3 bases, with 17 bases spanning the gap. The length of the CDR3 is 17 residues. Per germline, CDR1 SGHDT and CDR2 YYEEEE. The CDR3 nucleotides are TGTGCCAGCAGCTTGGGGAAAATAGCGGAAGCGACAGATACGCAGTATTTT. Translating it yields CASSLGKIAEATDTQYF.

This clonotype showed up just a few times. This chain connects TRBV7-9 to TRBJ2-2; D gene uncertain. Germline CDR1 SEHNR, CDR2 FQNEAQ (reference sequence). The CDR3 has 14 amino acids. Trimming left V 5 bases short and J 5 bases short, with 12 bases between. CDR3 sequence (DNA): TGTGCCAGCAGCCCCGAAGGATTAACCGGGGAGCTGTTTTTT. It specifies CASSPEGLTGELFF.

Concerning this clonotype: Here the CDR3 omits its conserved ending phenylalanine or tryptophan, so a read error is the likely source. The chain joins TRBV25-1 to TRBJ2-5; a weak D match, TRBD2 (6 bases). This CDR3 contains 13 residues. Germline CDR1 MGHDK, CDR2 SYGVNS. V dropped 3 bases and J dropped 10 bases, with 15 bases sitting between them. The CDR3, as DNA: TGTGCCAGCAGTGATTTTACGGGGGATATCCAGTACTAC. Protein product: CASSDFTGDIQYY.

The chain combines TRBV7-9 with TRBJ2-5, with 7 bases identical to TRBD1. The length of the CDR3 is 16 residues. J gave up 2 bases and V 1 base, and 7 bases lay outside the gene matches. Looked up from germline, CDR1 is SEHNR and CDR2 is FQNEAQ (reference sequence). The CDR3 nucleotides are TGTGCCAGCAGCTTAGACATATGGGACAGACAAGAGACCCAGTACTTC. It encodes CASSLDIWDRQETQYF.

Of note for this clonotype: A clone one base away is much larger, so this may be a read error. The rearrangement joins TRBV11-2 to TRBJ2-1, with D perhaps TRBD2 (6 bases). This CDR3 is 15 amino acids long. The germline V gene encodes CDR1 SGHAT and CDR2 FQNNGV. The chain's CDR3 is CANSLGPNASDEQFF. CDR3 sequence (DNA): TGTGCCAACAGCTTAGGACCCAATGCTAGCGATGAGCAGTTCTTC.

Turning to this clonotype: Germline is not matched at one junction end, which may reflect a read error. The chain recombines TRBV18 with TRBJ2-5, with a weak D call TRBD1 (6 bases). This CDR3 contains 15 residues. Germline V CDR1 and CDR2: KGHSH, LQKENI. The CDR3: CASSPNRENQEPQYF. The CDR3 region has the DNA TGTGCCAGCTCACCGAACAGGGAAAACCAAGAGCCCCAGTACTTC.

Many counts were recorded for this clonotype. CDR3: CATRQITGELFF. The CDR3 nucleotides are TGTGCCACCAGACAGATAACCGGGGAGCTGTTTTTT. This sequence joins TRBV15 and TRBJ2-2; D unclear. Germline CDR1 and CDR2: LNHNV and YYDKDF (reference sequence). The V end lost 6 bases, the J end lost 5 bases, and 7 bases lay between the germline ends. The CDR3 runs 12 residues. Based on the CDR3 plus reference TRBV15 and TRBJ2-2, the full variable domain is DAMVIQNPRYQVTQFGKPVTLSCSQTLNHNVMYWYQQKSSQAPKLLFHYYDKDFNNEADTPDNFQSRRPNTSFCFLDIRSPGLGDTAMYLCATRQITGELFFGEGSRLTVL.

Only a few counts were recorded for this clonotype. The rearrangement links TRBV7-9 to TRBJ2-1; maybe TRBD1 (5 bases). CDR3 size: 14 residues. Looked up from germline, CDR1 is SEHNR and CDR2 is FQNEAQ (reference sequence). Trimming left V 4 bases short and J 10 bases short, with 17 bases between. CDR3 amino acids: CASSSQGSPLEQFF. Written as DNA, the CDR3 is TGTGCCAGCAGCTCCCAGGGCAGCCCGCTGGAGCAGTTCTTC. The full variable domain, rest sourced from reference TRBV7-9 and TRBJ2-1, is DTGVSQNPRHKITKRGQNVTFRCDPISEHNRLYWYRQTLGQGPEFLTYFQNEAQLEKSRLLSDRFSAERPKGSFSTLEIQRTEQGDSAMYLCASSSQGSPLEQFFGPGTRLTVL.

This clonotype was seen a few times. V and J are TRBV12-3 or TRBV12-4 and TRBJ2-1; possibly TRBD1 for D (5 bases). The CDR3 sequence is 13 residues long. V dropped 8 bases and J dropped 7 bases, with 15 bases sitting between them. CDR3 loop: CASLSTVWNEQFF. The DNA for the CDR3 is TGTGCCAGCTTGTCGACAGTCTGGAATGAGCAGTTCTTC.

This clonotype was seen a handful of times. This chain connects TRBV7-9 to TRBJ2-5; D remains ambiguous. Germline CDR1 SEHNR, CDR2 FQNEAQ (reference sequence). There are 13 residues in the CDR3. Deletions cut 2 bases from V and 5 bases from J, with 9 bases between. The CDR3, as DNA: TGTGCCAGCAGCTTAAGTCGTCAGGAGACCCAGTACTTC. Its translation: CASSLSRQETQYF.

This clonotype was seen a handful of times. V is TRBV7-9 and J is TRBJ2-5; D is ambiguous. Germline V lookup: CDR1 SEHNR, CDR2 FQNEAQ (reference sequence). CDR3 length equals 14 residues. Trimming stripped 1 base from V and 1 base from J, with 7 bases between. The CDR3 bases are TGTGCCAGCAGCTTAGAGTCGGGCCAAGAGACCCAGTACTTC. Translated, it gives CASSLESGQETQYF.

At least ten counts were recorded for this clonotype. The chain has TRBV28 and TRBJ1-4; 9 bases are a match to TRBD1. The CDR3 has 19 amino acids. Germline values: CDR1 MDHEN, CDR2 SYDVKM. J gave up 0 bases and V 5 bases, and 13 bases lay outside the gene matches. This chain's CDR3 is CASSLPGQGGVATNEKLFF. In nucleotides, the CDR3 is TGTGCCAGCAGTCTCCCGGGACAGGGCGGGGTAGCAACTAATGAAAAACTGTTTTTT.

This clonotype was detected only a few times. The chain has TRBV7-9 and TRBJ2-7, with D uncertain. The CDR3 is made up of 12 amino acids. CDR1 is SEHNR, CDR2 FQNEAQ, per germline (reference sequence). V gave up 7 bases and J gave up 6 bases, with 13 bases separating them. CDR3: CASTQRGGEQYF. CDR3 nucleotide sequence: TGTGCCAGCACCCAGAGAGGCGGCGAGCAGTACTTC.

V usage is TRBV7-6 and J usage is TRBJ2-5, with D unclear. This CDR3 spans 17 amino acids. V lost 2 bases and J lost 2, with 18 bases in between. Germline V gene lookup returns CDR1 SGHVS and CDR2 FNYEAQ. CDR3 amino acids: CASSLTGPLADQETQYF. The CDR3 region has the DNA TGTGCCAGCAGCTTAACCGGACCCCTGGCAGATCAAGAGACCCAGTACTTC.

This clonotype was seen more than once but under ten times. This chain connects TRBV4-3 to TRBJ2-7; D may be TRBD1 or TRBD2 (6 bases each). V lost 0 bases, J lost 4 bases, and 16 bases lay in between. The CDR3 is made up of 16 amino acids. The germline CDR1 and CDR2 sequences are LGHNA and YSLEER. The CDR3 sequence: CASSQDRGGDKYEQYF. CDR3 DNA: TGCGCCAGCAGCCAAGATCGTGGAGGGGACAAATACGAGCAGTACTTC.

For this clonotype: A read error is possible here, since a much larger clone lies one base away. The chain couples TRBV5-1 to TRBJ1-1, with D maybe TRBD1 (5 bases). Germline CDR1 and CDR2: SGHRS and YFSETQ. The CDR3 has 13 amino acids. In DNA form, the CDR3 reads TGCGCCAGCAGTTCAGGGAGGAACGCTGAAGCTTTCTTT. Residues: CASSSGRNAEAFF.

The table lists this clonotype with a few counts. The chain couples TRBV7-6 to TRBJ2-1, with 13 bases lining up with TRBD2. Germline values: CDR1 SGHVS, CDR2 FNYEAQ. CDR3 length: 15 amino acids. V gave up 3 bases and J gave up 7 bases; unmatched junction bases: 3. CDR3 in DNA: TGTGCCAGCAGCTTTTTGGGACTAGCGGGAAATGAGCAGTTCTTC. Translation: CASSFLGLAGNEQFF.

This clonotype showed up just a few times. The chain carries TRBV7-9 and TRBJ2-3; 8 positions match TRBD2. The CDR3 has 15 amino acids. Germline V CDR1 and CDR2: SEHNR, FQNEAQ (reference sequence). V was pared by 5 bases and J by 3 bases, with 7 bases of the junction left unmatched. CDR3 in DNA: TGTGCCAGCAGCCCCCCAGCGGGAGTAACAGATACGCAGTATTTT. This codes for CASSPPAGVTDTQYF. The full variable domain, with the rest looked up from reference TRBV7-9 and TRBJ2-3, is DTGVSQNPRHKITKRGQNVTFRCDPISEHNRLYWYRQTLGQGPEFLTYFQNEAQLEKSRLLSDRFSAERPKGSFSTLEIQRTEQGDSAMYLCASSPPAGVTDTQYFGPGTRLTVL.

The rearrangement joins TRBV6-2 or TRBV6-3 to TRBJ2-2; D unresolved. CDR1 and CDR2 from the germline V gene are MNHEY and SVGEGT. V was shortened by 8 bases and J by 3 bases, with 13 bases between the two germline ends. This CDR3 is built from 14 residues. The CDR3 coding sequence is TGTGCCAGCGTAAGCTTAGATTACACCGGGGAGCTGTTTTTT. It encodes CASVSLDYTGELFF.

The chain carries TRBV7-2 and TRBJ2-6, with TRBD2 identical over 11 bases. CDR3 size: 18 residues. V was pared by 1 base and J by 2 bases, with 4 bases of the junction left unmatched. The V gene's germline CDR1 is SGHTA and CDR2 FQGNSA. CDR3 DNA sequence: TGTGCCAGCAGCTTAGTTGTAGCGGGAGGGCCTGGGGCCAACGTCCTGACTTTC. It codes for CASSLVVAGGPGANVLTF.

This clonotype was detected many times. CDR3 loop: CSARQGSYEQYF. The CDR3 coding sequence is TGCAGTGCTAGACAGGGTAGCTACGAGCAGTACTTC. The rearrangement joins TRBV20-1 to TRBJ2-7; TRBD1 might be the D (5 bases). V dropped 2 bases and J dropped 3 bases, with 8 bases sitting between them. Germline loops: CDR1 DFQATT, CDR2 SNEGSKA (reference sequence). The CDR3 is 12 amino acids.

As concerns this clonotype: An end of the junction differs from the germline gene, which may be a read error. V usage is TRBV20-1 and J usage is TRBJ2-3; TRBD2 is a possible D gene (6 bases). The V gene's germline CDR1 is DFQATT and CDR2 SNEGSKA (reference sequence). The CDR3 loop spans 14 amino acids. CDR3 coding DNA: TGCAGTGCTAGAGATCACGGGAGTACAGATACGCGGTATTTT. This sequence encodes CSARDHGSTDTRYF.

In its sample, this clonotype was seen a few times. J is TRBJ1-5 and V is TRBV15; TRBD1 matches at 10 bases. V lost 9 bases and J lost 0; bases outside the gene matches: 5. This CDR3 contains 15 residues. The germline V gene has CDR1 LNHNV and CDR2 YYDKDF (reference sequence). The CDR3 here is CATGQGRYSNQPQHF. In DNA, the CDR3 is TGTGCCACGGGACAGGGGCGATATAGCAATCAGCCCCAGCATTTT.

This clonotype has at least ten counts. The V call is TRBV7-2, the J call TRBJ2-7; 7 bases line up with TRBD2. V lost 4 bases, J lost 2 bases, and 2 bases stayed unmatched. The germline CDR1 and CDR2 sequences are SGHTA and FQGNSA. This CDR3 contains 13 residues. Written as DNA, the CDR3 is TGTGCCAGCAGCTGGGCGGGAGCCTACGAGCAGTACTTC. Protein sequence: CASSWAGAYEQYF.

In its sample, this clonotype was seen many times. V and J are TRBV27 and TRBJ2-6, with a weak D call TRBD1 (5 bases). Germline values: CDR1 MNHEY, CDR2 SMNVEV (reference sequence). Trimming left V 6 bases short and J 3 bases short, with 9 bases between. The CDR3 is 14 amino acids. CDR3 amino acids: CASRGLGGANVLTF. CDR3 nucleotides: TGTGCCAGCAGGGGGCTAGGTGGGGCCAACGTCCTGACTTTC.

This clonotype was counted only a few times. One end of the junction fails to match germline, which may point to a read error. The CDR3 loop is CASSQGTGLSSHEQYF. DNA for the CDR3: TGCGCCAGCAGCCAAGGGACAGGGTTGAGCTCCCACGAGCAGTACTTC. The J gene is TRBJ2-7, the V gene TRBV4-1, with 8 positions matching TRBD1. The germline V gene has CDR1 MGHRA and CDR2 YSYEKL. CDR3 length: 16 amino acids.

At least ten counts were recorded for this clonotype. The V and J genes are TRBV7-3 and TRBJ2-5; D may be TRBD1 (6 bases). Trimming removed 5 bases from V and 1 base from J, with 11 bases in between. The CDR3 has 14 amino acids. CDR1 is SGHTA, CDR2 FQGTGA, per germline. The CDR3 region has the DNA TGTGCCAGCAGCCCTTCAGGGGCCCAAGAGACCCAGTACTTC. Translated: CASSPSGAQETQYF.

This chain joins TRBV29-1 and TRBJ2-7, with TRBD1 matching 11 bases. Looked up from germline, CDR1 is SQVTM and CDR2 is ANQGSEA. The CDR3 extends over 13 amino acids. V was clipped by 7 bases and J by 6 bases; unmatched bases: 8. The CDR3 protein is CSAKTGTGGEQYF. Written as DNA, the CDR3 is TGCAGCGCTAAAACCGGGACAGGGGGCGAGCAGTACTTC.